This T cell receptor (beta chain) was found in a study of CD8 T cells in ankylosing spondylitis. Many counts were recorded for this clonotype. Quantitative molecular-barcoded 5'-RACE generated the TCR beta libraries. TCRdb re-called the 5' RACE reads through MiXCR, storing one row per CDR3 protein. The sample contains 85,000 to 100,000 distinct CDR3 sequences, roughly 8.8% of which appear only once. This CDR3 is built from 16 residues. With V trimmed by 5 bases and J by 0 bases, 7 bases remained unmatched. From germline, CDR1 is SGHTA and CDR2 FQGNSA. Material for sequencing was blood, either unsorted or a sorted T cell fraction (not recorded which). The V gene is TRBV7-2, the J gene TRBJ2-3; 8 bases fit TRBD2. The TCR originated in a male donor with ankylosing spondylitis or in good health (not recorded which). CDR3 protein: CASSDIAGWSTDTQYF. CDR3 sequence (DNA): TGTGCCAGCAGCGACATAGCGGGGTGGAGCACAGATACGCAGTATTTT.